This T cell receptor beta chain appears in the sequencing data of a study of T-cell memory formation after mild COVID-19. As for the study in general: TCR clusters showed largely donor specificity. Findings and caveats of the study: Balance between CD4 and CD8 was seen in clones contracting day 15 to 85, and a CD4+ lean was seen in later expanders.

CDR3 length: 13 residues. Germline values: CDR1 SGHNT, CDR2 YYREEE (reference sequence). V was shortened by 4 bases and J by 6 bases, with 12 bases between the two germline ends. Remarks on this clonotype: Its antigen remains unknown.

5'RACE primed at constant segments yielded TCR alpha and TCR beta cDNA libraries bearing sample barcodes and UMIs. TCRdb called the 5' RACE reads again in MiXCR, with one record for every CDR3 protein. Of roughly 110,000 distinct CDR3 sequences in the sample, over 13% were seen once. Input material: PBMCs or a T cell subset sorted from them (not recorded which). The chain combines TRBV5-4 with TRBJ2-3; D is unresolved. The origin of this receptor is a man between 18 and 29 years old who had mild COVID-19 (a few samples of this study predate the infection). Cell type and time point are not known. Here the CDR3 reads CASSAVGPDTQYF. For the CDR3, the DNA is TGTGCCAGCAGCGCCGTAGGGCCCGATACGCAGTATTTT.